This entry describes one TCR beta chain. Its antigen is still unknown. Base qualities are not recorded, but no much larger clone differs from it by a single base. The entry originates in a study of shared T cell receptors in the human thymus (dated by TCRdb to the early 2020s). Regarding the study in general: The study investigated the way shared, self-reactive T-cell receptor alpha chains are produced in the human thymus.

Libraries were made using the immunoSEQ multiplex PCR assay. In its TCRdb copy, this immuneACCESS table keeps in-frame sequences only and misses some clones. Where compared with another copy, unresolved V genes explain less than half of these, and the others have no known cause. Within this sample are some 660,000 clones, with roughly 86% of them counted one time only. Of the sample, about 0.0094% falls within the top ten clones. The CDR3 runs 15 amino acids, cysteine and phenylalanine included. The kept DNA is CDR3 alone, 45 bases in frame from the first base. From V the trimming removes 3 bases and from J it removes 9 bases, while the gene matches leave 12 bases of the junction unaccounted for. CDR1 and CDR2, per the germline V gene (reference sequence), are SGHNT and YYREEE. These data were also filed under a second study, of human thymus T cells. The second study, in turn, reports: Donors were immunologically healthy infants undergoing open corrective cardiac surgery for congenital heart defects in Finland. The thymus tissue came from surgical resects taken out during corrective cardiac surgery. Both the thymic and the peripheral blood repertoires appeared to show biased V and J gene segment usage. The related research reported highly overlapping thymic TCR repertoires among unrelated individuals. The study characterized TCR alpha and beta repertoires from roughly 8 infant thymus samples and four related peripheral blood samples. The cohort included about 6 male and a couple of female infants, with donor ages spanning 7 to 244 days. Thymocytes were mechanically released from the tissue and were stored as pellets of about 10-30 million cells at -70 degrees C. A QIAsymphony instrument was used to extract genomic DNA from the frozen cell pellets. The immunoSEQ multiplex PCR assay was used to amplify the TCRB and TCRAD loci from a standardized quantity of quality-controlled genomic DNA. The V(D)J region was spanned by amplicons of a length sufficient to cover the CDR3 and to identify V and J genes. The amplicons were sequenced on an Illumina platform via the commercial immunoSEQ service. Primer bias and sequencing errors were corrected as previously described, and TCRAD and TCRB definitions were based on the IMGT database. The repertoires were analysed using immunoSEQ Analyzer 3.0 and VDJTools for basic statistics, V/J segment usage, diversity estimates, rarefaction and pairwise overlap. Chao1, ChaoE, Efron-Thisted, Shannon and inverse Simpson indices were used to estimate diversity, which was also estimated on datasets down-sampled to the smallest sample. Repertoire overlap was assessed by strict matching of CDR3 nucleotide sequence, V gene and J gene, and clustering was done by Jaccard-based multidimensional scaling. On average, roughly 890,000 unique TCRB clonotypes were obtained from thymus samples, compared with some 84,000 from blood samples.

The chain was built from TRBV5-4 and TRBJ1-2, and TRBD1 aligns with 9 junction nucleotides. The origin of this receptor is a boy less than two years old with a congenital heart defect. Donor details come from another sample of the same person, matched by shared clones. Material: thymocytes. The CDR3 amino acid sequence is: CASSSGDRVTVRYTF. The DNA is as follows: TGTGCCAGCAGCTCGGGGGACAGGGTAACGGTTCGCTACACCTTC.